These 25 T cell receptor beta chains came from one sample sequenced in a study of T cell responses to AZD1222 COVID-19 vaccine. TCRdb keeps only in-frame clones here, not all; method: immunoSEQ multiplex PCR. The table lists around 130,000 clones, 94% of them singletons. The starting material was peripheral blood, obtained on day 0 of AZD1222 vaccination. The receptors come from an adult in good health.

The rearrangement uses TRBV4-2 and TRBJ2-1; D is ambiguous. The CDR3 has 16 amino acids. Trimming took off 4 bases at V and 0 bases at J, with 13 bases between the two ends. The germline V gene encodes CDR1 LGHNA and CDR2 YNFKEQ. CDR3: CASSRGSLNSYNEQFF. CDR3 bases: TGTGCCAGCAGCCGAGGTTCCCTGAACTCCTACAATGAGCAGTTCTTC.

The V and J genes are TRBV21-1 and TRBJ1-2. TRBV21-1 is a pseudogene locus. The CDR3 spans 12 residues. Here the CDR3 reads CASKEGIGGYTF. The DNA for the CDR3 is TGTGCCAGCAAGGAGGGGATAGGTGGCTACACCTTC.

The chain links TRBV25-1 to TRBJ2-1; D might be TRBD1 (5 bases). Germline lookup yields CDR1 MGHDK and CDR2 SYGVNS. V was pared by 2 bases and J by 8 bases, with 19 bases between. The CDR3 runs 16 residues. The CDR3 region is CASSEPGTDKEYEQFF. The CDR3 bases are TGTGCCAGCAGTGAACCCGGTACGGACAAAGAGTATGAGCAGTTCTTC.

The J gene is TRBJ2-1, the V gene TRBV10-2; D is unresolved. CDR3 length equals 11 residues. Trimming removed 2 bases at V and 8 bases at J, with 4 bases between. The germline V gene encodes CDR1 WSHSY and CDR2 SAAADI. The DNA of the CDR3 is TGCGCCAGCAGTGAGGGGCATGAGCAGTTCTTC. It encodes CASSEGHEQFF.

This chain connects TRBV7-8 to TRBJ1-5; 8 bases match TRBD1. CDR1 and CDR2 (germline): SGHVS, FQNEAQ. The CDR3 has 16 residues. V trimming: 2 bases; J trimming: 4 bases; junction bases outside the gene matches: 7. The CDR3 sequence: CASSLTRTGRNQPQHF. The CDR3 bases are TGTGCCAGCAGCTTAACCCGGACAGGGAGAAATCAGCCCCAGCATTTT.

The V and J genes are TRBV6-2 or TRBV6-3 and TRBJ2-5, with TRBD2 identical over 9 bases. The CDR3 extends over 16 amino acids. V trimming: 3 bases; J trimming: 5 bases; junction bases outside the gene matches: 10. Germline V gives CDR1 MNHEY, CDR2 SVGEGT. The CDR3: CASSYRVAGAYETQYF. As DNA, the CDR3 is TGTGCCAGCAGTTATAGGGTAGCGGGAGCGTATGAGACCCAGTACTTC.

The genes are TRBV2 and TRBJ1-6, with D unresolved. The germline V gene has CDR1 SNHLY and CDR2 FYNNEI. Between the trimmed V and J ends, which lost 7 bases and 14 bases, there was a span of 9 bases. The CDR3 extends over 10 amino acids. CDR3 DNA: TGTGCCAGCATGGTCAACACCCTCCACTTT. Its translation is CASMVNTLHF.

CDR3 loop: CASAEGAAYNEQFF. The CDR3 coding sequence is TGTGCCAGCGCGGAGGGGGCGGCCTACAATGAGCAGTTCTTC. V is TRBV7-8 and J is TRBJ2-1; D may be TRBD1 (7 bases). The germline V gene encodes CDR1 SGHVS and CDR2 FQNEAQ. V gave up 8 bases and J gave up 2 bases, with 13 bases separating them. The CDR3 is 14 amino acids.

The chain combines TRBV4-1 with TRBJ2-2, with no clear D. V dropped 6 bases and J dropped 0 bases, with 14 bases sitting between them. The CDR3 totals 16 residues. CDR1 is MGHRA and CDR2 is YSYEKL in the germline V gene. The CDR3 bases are TGCGCCAGCAGTTTCCCCCAGAGACCGAACACCGGGGAGCTGTTTTTT. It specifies CASSFPQRPNTGELFF.

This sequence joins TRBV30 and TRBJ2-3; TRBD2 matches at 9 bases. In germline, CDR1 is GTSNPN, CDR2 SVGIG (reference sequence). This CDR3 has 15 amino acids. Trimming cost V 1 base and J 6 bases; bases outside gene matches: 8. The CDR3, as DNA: TGTGCCTGGAGTGGGCTAGCGGGGTCGCGGGATACGCAGTATTTT. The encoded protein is CAWSGLAGSRDTQYF.

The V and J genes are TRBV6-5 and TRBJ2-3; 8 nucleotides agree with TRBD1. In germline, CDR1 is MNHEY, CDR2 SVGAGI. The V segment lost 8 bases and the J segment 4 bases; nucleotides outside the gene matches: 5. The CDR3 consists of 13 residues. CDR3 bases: TGTGCCAGCGCCCAGGGGGCTGCAGATACGCAGTATTTT. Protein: CASAQGAADTQYF.

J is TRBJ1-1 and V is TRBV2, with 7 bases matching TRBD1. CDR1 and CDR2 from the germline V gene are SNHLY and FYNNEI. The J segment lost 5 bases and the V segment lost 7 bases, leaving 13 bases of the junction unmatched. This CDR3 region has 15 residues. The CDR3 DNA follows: TGTGCCAGCACCATATCCAGGGACAGAGGGACTGAAGCTTTCTTT. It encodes CASTISRDRGTEAFF.

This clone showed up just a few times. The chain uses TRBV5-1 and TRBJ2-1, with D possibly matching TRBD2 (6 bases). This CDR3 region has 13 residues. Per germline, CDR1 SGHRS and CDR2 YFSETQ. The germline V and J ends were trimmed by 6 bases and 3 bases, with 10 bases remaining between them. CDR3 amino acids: CASNEGGYNEQFF. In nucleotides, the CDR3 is TGCGCCAGCAATGAGGGAGGCTACAATGAGCAGTTCTTC.

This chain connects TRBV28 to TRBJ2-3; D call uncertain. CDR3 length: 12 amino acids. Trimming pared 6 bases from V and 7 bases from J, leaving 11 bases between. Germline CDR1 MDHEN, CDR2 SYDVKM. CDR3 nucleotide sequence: TGTGCCAGCAGCCTAGGGCCTAATACGCAGTATTTT. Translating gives CASSLGPNTQYF.

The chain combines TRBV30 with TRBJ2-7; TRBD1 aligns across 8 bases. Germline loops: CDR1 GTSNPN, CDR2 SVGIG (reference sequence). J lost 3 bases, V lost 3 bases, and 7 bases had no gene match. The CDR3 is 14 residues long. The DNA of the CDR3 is TGTGCCTGGAGCTTTGGGACAGGTCTCTACGAGCAGTACTTC. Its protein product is CAWSFGTGLYEQYF.

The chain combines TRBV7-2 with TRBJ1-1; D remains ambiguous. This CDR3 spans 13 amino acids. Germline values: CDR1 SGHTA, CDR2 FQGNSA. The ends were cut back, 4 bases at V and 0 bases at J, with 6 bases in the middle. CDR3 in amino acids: CASSSLLNTEAFF. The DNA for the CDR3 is TGTGCCAGCAGCTCGCTATTGAACACTGAAGCTTTCTTT. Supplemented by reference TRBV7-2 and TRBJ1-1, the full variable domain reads GAGVSQSPSNKVTEKGKDVELRCDPISGHTALYWYRQSLGQGLEFLIYFQGNSAPDKSGLPSDRFSAERTGGSVSTLTIQRTQQEDSAVYLCASSSLLNTEAFFGQGTRLTVV.

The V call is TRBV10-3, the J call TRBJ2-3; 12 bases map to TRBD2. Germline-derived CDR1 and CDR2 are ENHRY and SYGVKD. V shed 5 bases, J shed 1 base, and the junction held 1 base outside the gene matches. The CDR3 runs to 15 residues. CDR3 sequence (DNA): TGTGCCATCAGTAGGACTAGCGGGGGCACAGATACGCAGTATTTT. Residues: CAISRTSGGTDTQYF.

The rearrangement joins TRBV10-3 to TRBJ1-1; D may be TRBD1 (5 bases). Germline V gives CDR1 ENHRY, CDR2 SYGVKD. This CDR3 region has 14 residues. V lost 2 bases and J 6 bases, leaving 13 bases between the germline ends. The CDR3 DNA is TGTGCCATCAGTGAGCCTCCAGGGAAATCTGAAGCTTTCTTT. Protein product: CAISEPPGKSEAFF.

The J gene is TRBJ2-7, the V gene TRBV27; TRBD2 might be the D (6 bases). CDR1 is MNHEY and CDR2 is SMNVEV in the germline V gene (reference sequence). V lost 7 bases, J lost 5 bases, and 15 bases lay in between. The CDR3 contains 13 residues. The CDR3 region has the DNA TGTGCCAGCAATAACGGGCCGGGGGACGAGCAGTACTTC. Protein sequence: CASNNGPGDEQYF.

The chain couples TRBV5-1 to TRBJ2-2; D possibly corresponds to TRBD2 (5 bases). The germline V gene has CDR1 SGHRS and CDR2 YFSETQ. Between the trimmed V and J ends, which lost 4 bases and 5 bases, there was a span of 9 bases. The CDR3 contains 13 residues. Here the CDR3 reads CASSPTGTGELFF. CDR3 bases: TGCGCCAGCAGCCCTACGGGGACCGGGGAGCTGTTTTTT.

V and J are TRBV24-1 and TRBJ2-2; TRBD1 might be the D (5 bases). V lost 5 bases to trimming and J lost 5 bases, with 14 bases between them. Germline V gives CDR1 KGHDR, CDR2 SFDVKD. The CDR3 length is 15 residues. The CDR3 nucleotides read TGTGCCACCAGTGCTAACTCAGGGAATACCGGGGAGCTGTTTTTT. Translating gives CATSANSGNTGELFF.

The CDR3 here is CASSLRLAGRYQETQYF. In DNA, the CDR3 is TGTGCCAGCAGCTTACGCTTAGCCGGCAGGTACCAAGAGACCCAGTACTTC. The chain has TRBV11-2 and TRBJ2-5; no reliable D call. Germline V gene sequence: CDR1 SGHAT, CDR2 FQNNGV. Trimming removed 2 bases from V and 0 bases from J, with 16 bases in between. CDR3 length: 17 residues.

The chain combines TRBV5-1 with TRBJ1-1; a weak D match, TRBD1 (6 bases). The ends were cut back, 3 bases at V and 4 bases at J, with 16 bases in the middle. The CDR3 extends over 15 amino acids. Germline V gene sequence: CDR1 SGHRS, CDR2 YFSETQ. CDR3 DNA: TGCGCCAGCAGCTCGGGCGGGGGGCCCGGCACTGAAGCTTTCTTT. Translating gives CASSSGGGPGTEAFF.

CDR3: CASSPGGDRPYTF. CDR3 DNA: TGTGCCAGCAGCCCGGGGGGCGACAGGCCATACACCTTC. The chain combines TRBV2 with TRBJ1-2; perhaps TRBD1 as D (6 bases). Germline V gives CDR1 SNHLY, CDR2 FYNNEI. CDR3 length: 13 residues. V gave up 6 bases and J gave up 11 bases, with 19 bases separating them. Full variable domain (remainder filled in from reference TRBV2 and TRBJ1-2): EPEVTQTPSHQVTQMGQEVILRCVPISNHLYFYWYRQILGQKVEFLVSFYNNEISEKSEIFDDQFSVERPDGSNFTLKIRSTKLEDSAMYFCASSPGGDRPYTFGSGTRLTVV.

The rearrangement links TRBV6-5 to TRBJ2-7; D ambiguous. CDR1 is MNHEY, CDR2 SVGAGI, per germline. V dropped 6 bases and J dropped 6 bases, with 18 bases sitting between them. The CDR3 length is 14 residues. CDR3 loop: CASRPLLDNGEQYF. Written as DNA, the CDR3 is TGTGCCAGCAGACCTCTCCTAGACAATGGCGAGCAGTACTTC.